This TCR beta chain was recorded in a study of spatial heterogeneity in lung cancer. Study-wide points: Resection blood, more than follow-up blood, showed ubiquitous expanded tumor TCRs.

The library protocol tagged each TCR cDNA with a unique molecular identifier. MiXCR, applied by TCRdb to the 5' RACE reads, yields one record per CDR3 protein. Of about 36,000 distinct CDR3 sequences listed, 4% to 6% are singletons. Stated time point: sample taken at primary tumor resection. TCRs were sequenced from unsorted whole RNA of tumor, nontumor lung or PBMC. The approximately 79 donors had untreated early-stage non-small cell lung cancer. Germline CDR1 reads SGHAT; CDR2 reads FQNNGV. Trimming removed 1 base from V and 4 bases from J, with 11 bases in between. This CDR3 is built from 15 residues. The sample holds a few counts of this clonotype. The antigen remains unidentified.

The sequence derives from a female donor with early-stage non-small cell lung cancer. The rearrangement joins TRBV11-2 to TRBJ1-3; D remains ambiguous. This sample comprised PBMCs, obtained at surgery. In nucleotides, the CDR3 is TGTGCCAGCAGCTTAGGACGGACTGTAGGAAACACCATATATTTT. Translation: CASSLGRTVGNTIYF.